Following are 29 T cell receptor beta chains from one sample sequenced in a study of T cell repertoires in cytomegalovirus infection (dated by TCRdb to the late 2010s). Reads for this sample came from an Illumina HiSeq 1500. TCRdb redid the processing of the public reads, applying fastp at Q25 and MiXCR, and retained in-frame beta chains. Rows matching on CDR3 protein sequence are summarized as one entry with the most common DNA and genes. The table for this sample lists roughly 320,000 distinct CDR3 sequences; roughly a tenth of them were counted only once. Approximately 2.3% of the sample belongs to the ten largest clones. The sequenced sample consisted of PBMCs. These receptors were collected from a human donor in good health (CMV status not recorded). Some clones in this sample may be carry-over from other donors' samples.

This clonotype was counted many times. CDR3 protein: CASSLMIGGKETQYF. The CDR3 bases are TGTGCCAGCAGCTTAATGATTGGGGGAAAAGAGACCCAGTACTTC. The V call is TRBV7-2, the J call TRBJ2-5, with D perhaps TRBD1 or TRBD2 (5 bases each). The V and J ends lost 2 bases and 3 bases respectively, with 13 bases between them. Per the germline V gene, CDR1 is SGHTA and CDR2 is FQGNSA. CDR3 length: 15 amino acids.

This clonotype was seen ten or more times. The J gene is TRBJ2-1, the V gene TRBV7-2, with 10 bases fitting TRBD2. J gave up 4 bases and V 0 bases, and 3 bases lay outside the gene matches. The CDR3 spans 16 residues. The germline gives CDR1 SGHTA, CDR2 FQGNSA. The CDR3 spells CASSLAGLAIYNEQFF. CDR3 nucleotides: TGTGCCAGCAGCTTAGCGGGACTAGCGATATACAATGAGCAGTTCTTC.

The table lists this clonotype with many counts. This chain links TRBV20-1 with TRBJ2-2; D remains ambiguous. Trimming stripped 3 bases from V and 5 bases from J, with 7 bases between. The germline V gene encodes CDR1 DFQATT and CDR2 SNEGSKA (reference sequence). The CDR3 is made up of 12 amino acids. Here the CDR3 DNA reads TGCAGTGCTAGGGCCAATACCGGGGAGCTGTTTTTT. This gives the protein CSARANTGELFF.

The chain links TRBV28 to TRBJ1-1; D not resolved. Trimming cost V 4 bases and J 1 base, with 13 bases left between them. Germline V gene data show CDR1 as MDHEN and CDR2 as SYDVKM. The CDR3 runs to 15 residues. CDR3 in amino acids: CASSSPSGRNTEAFF. DNA of the CDR3: TGTGCCAGCAGTTCACCGTCCGGGAGGAACACTGAAGCTTTCTTT.

Comments on this clonotype: Its ends do not fully match the called genes, so a read error is possible. The J gene is TRBJ2-3, the V gene TRBV6-5; 11 nucleotides match TRBD2. The germline gives CDR1 MNHEY, CDR2 SVGAGI. The CDR3 contains 16 residues. CDR3 DNA: TGTGCCAGCAGTCACTCTAGCGGGGGGTTCACAGATACGCAGTATTTT. Translated, it gives CASSHSSGGFTDTQYF.

This clonotype was counted many times. V and J are TRBV6-2 or TRBV6-3 and TRBJ1-1; perhaps TRBD1 as D (5 bases). Germline values: CDR1 MNHEY, CDR2 SVGEGT. V lost 6 bases, J lost 1 base, and 9 bases lay in between. The CDR3 consists of 13 residues. CDR3 nucleotides: TGTGCCAGCAGCACGGGACCGAACACTGAAGCTTTCTTT. Its protein product is CASSTGPNTEAFF.

In this sample, this clonotype turned up many times. CDR3: CSATPGGAYEQYF. The CDR3, as DNA: TGCAGTGCCACCCCAGGCGGAGCCTACGAGCAGTACTTC. The J gene is TRBJ2-7, the V gene TRBV20-1, with no clear D. Germline CDR1 DFQATT, CDR2 SNEGSKA (reference sequence). The CDR3 runs to 13 residues. V was shortened by 6 bases and J by 2 bases, with 14 bases between the two germline ends.

Many counts were recorded for this clonotype. The V and J genes are TRBV28 and TRBJ1-1, with TRBD1 as a possible D gene (5 bases). The CDR3 is 15 amino acids. The germline CDR1 and CDR2 sequences are MDHEN and SYDVKM. Trimming removed 8 bases from V and 4 bases from J, with 20 bases in between. CDR3 sequence reads: CASLSPQVETTEAFF. The CDR3 DNA reads as TGTGCCAGCCTATCACCACAGGTTGAGACCACTGAAGCTTTCTTT.

In its sample, this clonotype was seen a few times. CDR3 in amino acids: CASSAGPSYEQYV. DNA for the CDR3: TGTGCCAGCAGCGCGGGACCAAGCTACGAGCAGTACGTC. The rearrangement links TRBV6-4 to TRBJ2-7, with D maybe TRBD2 (6 bases). The CDR3 is 13 residues long. The germline V gene encodes CDR1 MRHNA and CDR2 SNTAGT. Trimming cost V 6 bases and J 3 bases, with 12 bases left between them.

The table lists this clonotype with many counts. The rearrangement links TRBV7-2 to TRBJ2-3; no reliable D call. Germline loops: CDR1 SGHTA, CDR2 FQGNSA. Trimming shortened V by 5 bases and J by 3 bases, and 15 bases separated the two germline ends. The CDR3 extends over 15 amino acids. Here the CDR3 reads CASSARRKRTDTQYF. CDR3 coding DNA: TGTGCCAGCAGCGCCAGGCGGAAGAGGACAGATACGCAGTATTTT.

This clonotype was seen ten or more times. This chain links TRBV10-3 with TRBJ1-1; D may be TRBD1 (6 bases). The V gene's germline CDR1 is ENHRY and CDR2 SYGVKD. With 10 bases removed from V and 1 base from J, the gap between germline ends came to 13 bases. This CDR3 has 13 residues. The DNA of the CDR3 is TGTGCCACTCTAGGACAGCCGAACACTGAAGCTTTCTTT. It translates to CATLGQPNTEAFF.

This clonotype was recorded a few times. The CDR3 DNA reads TGTGCCAGCAGCACCTCGGGGGCCGCCCCGCGAGCTTTCTTT. This codes for CASSTSGAAPRAFF. The chain employs TRBV7-3 and TRBJ1-1, with D possibly matching TRBD1 (6 bases). Germline CDR1 and CDR2: SGHTA and FQGTGA. The CDR3 loop spans 14 amino acids. Deletions cut 5 bases from V and 10 bases from J, with 20 bases between.

This clonotype has a count of ten or more. The gene calls are TRBV15 and TRBJ2-3; D unresolved. The germline CDR1 and CDR2 sequences are LNHNV and YYDKDF (reference sequence). V gave up 4 bases and J gave up 0 bases, with 11 bases separating them. This CDR3 comprises 15 residues. For the CDR3, the DNA is TGTGCCACCAGCACCCGGACCGGTAGCACAGATACGCAGTATTTT. This gives the protein CATSTRTGSTDTQYF.

This clonotype was seen many times. This rearrangement joins TRBV2 to TRBJ2-6; 9 nucleotides agree with TRBD1. V shed 10 bases, J shed 0 bases, and the junction held 4 bases outside the gene matches. There are 15 residues in the CDR3. Germline CDR1 SNHLY, CDR2 FYNNEI. The CDR3 region has the DNA TGTGCCACGGGACAGGGCGGCTCTGGGGCCAACGTCCTGACTTTC. This codes for CATGQGGSGANVLTF.

Ten or more counts support this clonotype. V gene TRBV7-2 combines with J gene TRBJ2-1; 9 bases fit TRBD1. Germline trimming cut 3 bases from V and 2 bases from J; bases unmatched to any gene: 2. Germline assignment: CDR1 SGHTA and CDR2 FQGNSA. The CDR3 runs 15 residues. In nucleotides, the CDR3 is TGTGCCAGCAGCTTCCGGGACAGGGCCTACAATGAGCAGTTCTTC. Its translation is CASSFRDRAYNEQFF.

This clonotype has at least ten counts. The CDR3 loop reads CSSGTAEAFF. The CDR3 DNA follows: TGCAGCTCGGGGACAGCTGAAGCTTTCTTT. J is TRBJ1-1 and V is TRBV29-1; 7 bases align to TRBD1. This CDR3 has 10 amino acids. Germline values: CDR1 SQVTM, CDR2 ANQGSEA. V was clipped by 8 bases and J by 6 bases; unmatched bases: 3.

This clonotype was seen ten or more times. The chain joins TRBV7-9 to TRBJ1-1; possible D gene TRBD1, 6 bases. The CDR3 consists of 14 residues. With 3 bases removed from V and 2 bases from J, the gap between germline ends came to 10 bases. Germline CDR1 and CDR2: SEHNR and FQNEAQ (reference sequence). The CDR3 nucleotides are TGTGCCAGCAGCTTGCAGGGGATAAACACTGAAGCTTTCTTT. This gives the protein CASSLQGINTEAFF.

Ten or more counts support this clonotype. The chain links TRBV2 to TRBJ1-2; D not resolved. The V and J ends lost 3 bases and 1 base respectively, with 6 bases between them. The CDR3 length is 13 residues. Germline lookup yields CDR1 SNHLY and CDR2 FYNNEI. The CDR3 DNA reads as TGTGCCAGCAGTGATCAGATTAACTATGGCTACACCTTC. Translation gives CASSDQINYGYTF. Complete variable domain (other parts from reference TRBV2 and TRBJ1-2): EPEVTQTPSHQVTQMGQEVILRCVPISNHLYFYWYRQILGQKVEFLVSFYNNEISEKSEIFDDQFSVERPDGSNFTLKIRSTKLEDSAMYFCASSDQINYGYTFGSGTRLTVV.

Only a few counts were recorded for this clonotype. The germline gene is not matched at one end of the junction; a read error may be the cause. The chain links TRBV29-1 to TRBJ2-3; no clear D. The CDR3 has 11 amino acids. Germline assignment: CDR1 SQVTM and CDR2 ANQGSEA. In DNA, the CDR3 is TGCAGCGTTCAAGAGGTAGATACGCAGTATTTT. The encoded protein is CSVQEVDTQYF.

This clonotype occurred a few times. The CDR3 nucleotides read TGCAGTGCTAGAGATATTCGGGTCTACAATGAGCAGTTCTTC. Its protein is CSARDIRVYNEQFF. This sequence joins TRBV20-1 and TRBJ2-1; no reliable D call. The CDR3 has 14 amino acids. CDR1 is DFQATT, CDR2 SNEGSKA, per germline (reference sequence). Between the trimmed V and J ends, which lost 0 bases and 3 bases, there was a span of 9 bases.

Of note for this clonotype: Being one base from a much bigger clone, this may be a read error. The genes are TRBV7-4 and TRBJ2-2; 11 bases are a match to TRBD2. The length of the CDR3 is 16 residues. Germline V CDR1 and CDR2: SGHVT, SQSDAQ. The V gene end was trimmed by 4 bases and the J gene end by 7 bases; junction bases not matched to a gene: 8. CDR3 protein: CASSSGTSGYNGELFF. CDR3 bases: TGTGCCAGCAGCTCCGGGACTAGCGGATACAACGGGGAGCTGTTTTTT.

V and J are TRBV20-1 and TRBJ1-2; the D gene is possibly TRBD1 (6 bases). The CDR3 runs 12 residues. Germline CDR1 is DFQATT and CDR2 is SNEGSKA (reference sequence). The V gene lost 5 bases and the J gene lost 4 bases, with 11 bases spanning the gap. The CDR3 here is CSAVTGSYGYTF. The CDR3 nucleotides are TGCAGTGCTGTTACAGGGAGCTATGGCTACACCTTC.

This clonotype was recorded at least ten times. This chain uses TRBV7-8 with TRBJ1-2, with a weak D call TRBD1 (5 bases). The CDR3 runs to 15 residues. V gave up 3 bases and J gave up 6 bases, with 17 bases separating them. Germline V CDR1 and CDR2: SGHVS, FQNEAQ. CDR3 region: CASSLEAGIRDGYTF. Written as DNA, the CDR3 is TGTGCCAGCAGCTTGGAGGCAGGGATAAGGGATGGCTACACCTTC. Full variable domain (remainder filled in from reference TRBV7-8 and TRBJ1-2): GAGVSQSPRYKVAKRGQDVALRCDPISGHVSLFWYQQALGQGPEFLTYFQNEAQLDKSGLPSDRFFAERPEGSVSTLKIQRTQQEDSAVYLCASSLEAGIRDGYTFGSGTRLTVV.

This clonotype was seen repeatedly, ten times or more. At one boundary the junction diverges from the germline segment, which might be a read error. This chain joins TRBV7-7 and TRBJ2-3, with D tentatively TRBD1 or TRBD2 (5 bases each). Germline V lookup: CDR1 SSHAT, CDR2 FNYEAQ (reference sequence). The length of the CDR3 is 14 residues. CDR3 amino acids: CASSSGTSADTQYF. For the CDR3, the DNA is TGTGCTAGCAGCTCTGGGACCTCCGCAGATACGCAGTATTTT.

This clonotype was seen a handful of times. The J gene is TRBJ2-5, the V gene TRBV20-1, with 15 bases aligning to TRBD2. This CDR3 is built from 18 residues. V trimming: 5 bases; J trimming: 4 bases; junction bases outside the gene matches: 14. Looked up from germline, CDR1 is DFQATT and CDR2 is SNEGSKA (reference sequence). CDR3 in amino acids: CSAGPIGLAGGHGETQYF. The CDR3 coding sequence is TGCAGTGCTGGTCCAATTGGACTAGCGGGGGGGCATGGAGAGACCCAGTACTTC.

The chain joins TRBV14 to TRBJ1-4, with D perhaps matching TRBD1 (5 bases). This CDR3 region has 18 residues. V lost 0 bases, J lost 10 bases, and 24 bases lay in between. Germline-derived CDR1 and CDR2 are SGHDN and FVKESK. The CDR3 is CASSQDVADKVGRGKLFF. The CDR3 DNA sequence: TGTGCCAGCAGCCAAGATGTGGCCGACAAGGTGGGAAGGGGAAAACTGTTTTTT.

J is TRBJ2-2 and V is TRBV3-1; 13 bases agree with TRBD2. Germline-derived CDR1 and CDR2 are LGHDT and YNNKEL (reference sequence). The CDR3 is made up of 17 amino acids. J was trimmed by 4 bases and V by 1 base; bases with no gene match: 3. CDR3 protein: CASSQGLAGGPTGELFF. CDR3 DNA sequence: TGTGCCAGCAGCCAAGGACTAGCGGGGGGCCCCACCGGGGAGCTGTTTTTT.

The genes are TRBV2 and TRBJ1-6; tentatively, D is TRBD1 (6 bases). CDR3 length equals 15 residues. V was shortened by 7 bases and J by 8 bases, with 18 bases between the two germline ends. Germline V gives CDR1 SNHLY, CDR2 FYNNEI. The CDR3 DNA is TGTGCCAGCACTGCGAGGACAGTCGGTTATTCACCCCTCCACTTT. Translated: CASTARTVGYSPLHF.

This chain uses TRBV18 with TRBJ2-3; D is unclear. Germline CDR1 and CDR2: KGHSH and LQKENI. The CDR3 totals 16 residues. Trimming pared 2 bases from V and 0 bases from J, leaving 12 bases between. CDR3 in amino acids: CASSPGVISSTDTQYF. The CDR3 region has the DNA TGTGCCAGCTCACCAGGAGTTATTTCTAGCACAGATACGCAGTATTTT.